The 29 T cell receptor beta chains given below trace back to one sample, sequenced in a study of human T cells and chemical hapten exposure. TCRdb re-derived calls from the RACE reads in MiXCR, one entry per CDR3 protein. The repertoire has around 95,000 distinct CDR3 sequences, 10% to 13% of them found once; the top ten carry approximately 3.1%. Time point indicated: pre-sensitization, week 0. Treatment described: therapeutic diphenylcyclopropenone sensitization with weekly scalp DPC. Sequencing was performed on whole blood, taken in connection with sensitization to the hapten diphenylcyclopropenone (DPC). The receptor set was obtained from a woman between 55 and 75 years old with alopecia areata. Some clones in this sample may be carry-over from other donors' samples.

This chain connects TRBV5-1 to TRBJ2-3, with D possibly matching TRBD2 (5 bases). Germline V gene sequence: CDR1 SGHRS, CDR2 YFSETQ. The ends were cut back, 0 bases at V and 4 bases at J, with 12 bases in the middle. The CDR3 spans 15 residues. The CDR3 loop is CASSLAPTGADTQYF. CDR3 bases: TGCGCCAGCAGCTTGGCTCCCACCGGGGCAGATACGCAGTATTTT.

The CDR3 DNA reads as TGTGCCAGCAGTTACTCGTCAGGTAGCTCCTACGAGCAGTACTTC. Its translation: CASSYSSGSSYEQYF. The chain combines TRBV6-5 with TRBJ2-7; D remains unclear. The CDR3 runs to 15 residues. The V end was cut by 0 bases, the J end by 0 bases, with 9 bases between. The germline V gene has CDR1 MNHEY and CDR2 SVGAGI.

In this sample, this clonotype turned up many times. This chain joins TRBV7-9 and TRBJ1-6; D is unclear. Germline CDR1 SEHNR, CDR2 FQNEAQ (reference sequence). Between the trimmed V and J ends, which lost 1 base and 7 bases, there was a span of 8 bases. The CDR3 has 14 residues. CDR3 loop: CASSLGGLNSPLHF. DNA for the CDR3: TGTGCCAGCAGCTTAGGTGGACTGAATTCACCCCTCCACTTT.

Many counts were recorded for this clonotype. This CDR3 is CASRLGAASLDTQYF. CDR3 DNA: TGTGCCAGCAGATTGGGTGCGGCTAGCCTAGATACGCAGTATTTT. This chain links TRBV11-2 with TRBJ2-3; the D gene is possibly TRBD2 (5 bases). This CDR3 has 15 amino acids. Looked up from germline, CDR1 is SGHAT and CDR2 is FQNNGV. Trimming pared 6 bases from V and 5 bases from J, leaving 18 bases between.

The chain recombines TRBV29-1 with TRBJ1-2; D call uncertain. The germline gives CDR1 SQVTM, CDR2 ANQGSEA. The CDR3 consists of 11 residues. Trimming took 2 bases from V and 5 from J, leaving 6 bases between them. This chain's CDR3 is CSVELGYGYTF. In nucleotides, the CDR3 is TGCAGCGTTGAATTGGGGTATGGCTACACCTTC.

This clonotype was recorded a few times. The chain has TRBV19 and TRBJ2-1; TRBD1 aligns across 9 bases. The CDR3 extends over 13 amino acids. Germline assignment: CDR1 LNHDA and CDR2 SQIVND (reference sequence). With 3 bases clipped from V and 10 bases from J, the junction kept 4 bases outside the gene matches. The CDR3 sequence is CASSIKGTGEQFF. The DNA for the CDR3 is TGTGCCAGTAGTATCAAGGGGACAGGGGAGCAGTTCTTC.

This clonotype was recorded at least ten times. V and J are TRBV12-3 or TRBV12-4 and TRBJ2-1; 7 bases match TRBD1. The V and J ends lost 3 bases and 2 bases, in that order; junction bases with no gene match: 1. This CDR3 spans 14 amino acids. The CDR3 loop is CASSLQGAYNEQFF. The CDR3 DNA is TGTGCCAGCAGTTTGCAGGGGGCCTACAATGAGCAGTTCTTC.

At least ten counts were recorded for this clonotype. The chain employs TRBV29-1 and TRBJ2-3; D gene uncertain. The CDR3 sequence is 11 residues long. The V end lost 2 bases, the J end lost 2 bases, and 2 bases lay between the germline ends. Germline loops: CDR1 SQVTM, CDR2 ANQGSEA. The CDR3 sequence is CSVETTDTQYF. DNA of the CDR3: TGCAGCGTTGAAACCACAGATACGCAGTATTTT.

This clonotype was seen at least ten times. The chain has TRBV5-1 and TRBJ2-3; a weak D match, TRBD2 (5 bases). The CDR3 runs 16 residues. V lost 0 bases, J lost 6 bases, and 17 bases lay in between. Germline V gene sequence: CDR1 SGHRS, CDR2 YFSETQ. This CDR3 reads CASSLAALAGYDTQYF. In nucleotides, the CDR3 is TGCGCCAGCAGCTTGGCGGCCCTAGCTGGCTACGATACGCAGTATTTT. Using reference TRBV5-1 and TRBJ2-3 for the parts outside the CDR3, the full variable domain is KAGVTQTPRYLIKTRGQQVTLSCSPISGHRSVSWYQQTPGQGLQFLFEYFSETQRNKGNFPGRFSGRQFSNSRSEMNVSTLELGDSALYLCASSLAALAGYDTQYFGPGTRLTVL.

As DNA, the CDR3 is TGTGCCAGCAGTTACGACAGGGGGCCGAATCAGCCCCAGCATTTT. This codes for CASSYDRGPNQPQHF. This rearrangement joins TRBV6-5 to TRBJ1-5, with 10 bases identical to TRBD1. The CDR3 consists of 15 residues. Germline V gene data show CDR1 as MNHEY and CDR2 as SVGAGI. V gave up 2 bases and J gave up 4 bases; unmatched junction bases: 2.

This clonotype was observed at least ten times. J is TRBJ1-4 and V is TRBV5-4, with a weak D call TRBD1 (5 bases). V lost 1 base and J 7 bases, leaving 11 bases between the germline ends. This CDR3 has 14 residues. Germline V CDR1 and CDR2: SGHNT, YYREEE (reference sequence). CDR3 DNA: TGTGCCAGCAGCTTGAAGGATGGGACTGAAAAACTGTTTTTT. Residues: CASSLKDGTEKLFF.

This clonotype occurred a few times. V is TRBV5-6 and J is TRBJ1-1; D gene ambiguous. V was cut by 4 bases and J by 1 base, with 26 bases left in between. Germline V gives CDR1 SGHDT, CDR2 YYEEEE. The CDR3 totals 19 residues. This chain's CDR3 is CASSPPVPPWGSGNTEAFF. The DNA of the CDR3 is TGTGCCAGCAGCCCCCCGGTACCTCCGTGGGGATCTGGGAACACTGAAGCTTTCTTT.

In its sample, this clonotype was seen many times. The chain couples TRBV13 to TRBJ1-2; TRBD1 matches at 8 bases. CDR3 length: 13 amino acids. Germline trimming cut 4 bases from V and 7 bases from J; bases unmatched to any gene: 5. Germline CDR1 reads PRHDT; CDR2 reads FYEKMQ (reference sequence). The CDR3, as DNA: TGTGCCAGCAGCTCCAGGGGGCCGGGTGGCTACACCTTC. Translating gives CASSSRGPGGYTF.

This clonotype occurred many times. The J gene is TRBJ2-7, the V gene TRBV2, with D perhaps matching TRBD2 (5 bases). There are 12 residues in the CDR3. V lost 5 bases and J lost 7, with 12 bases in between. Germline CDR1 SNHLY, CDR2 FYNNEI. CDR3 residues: CASSLAPSEQYF. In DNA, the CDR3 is TGTGCCAGCAGTCTAGCCCCCTCAGAGCAGTACTTC.

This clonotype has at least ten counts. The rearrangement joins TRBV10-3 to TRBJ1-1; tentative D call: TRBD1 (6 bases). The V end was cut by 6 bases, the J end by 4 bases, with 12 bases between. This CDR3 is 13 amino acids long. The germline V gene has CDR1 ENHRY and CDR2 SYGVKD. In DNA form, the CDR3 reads TGTGCCATCAGGGGACACCCATTCACTGAAGCTTTCTTT. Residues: CAIRGHPFTEAFF.

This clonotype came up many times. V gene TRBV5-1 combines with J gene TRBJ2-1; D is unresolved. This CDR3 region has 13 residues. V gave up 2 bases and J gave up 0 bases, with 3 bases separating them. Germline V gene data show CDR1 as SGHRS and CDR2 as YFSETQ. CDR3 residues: CASSLGSYNEQFF. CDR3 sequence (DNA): TGCGCCAGCAGCTTAGGCTCCTACAATGAGCAGTTCTTC.

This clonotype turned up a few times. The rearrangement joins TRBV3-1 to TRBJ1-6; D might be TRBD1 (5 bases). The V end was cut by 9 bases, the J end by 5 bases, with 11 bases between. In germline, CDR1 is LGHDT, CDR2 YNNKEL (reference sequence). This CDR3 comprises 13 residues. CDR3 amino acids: CASADRDNSPLHF. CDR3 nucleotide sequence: TGTGCCAGTGCCGACAGAGATAATTCACCCCTCCACTTT.

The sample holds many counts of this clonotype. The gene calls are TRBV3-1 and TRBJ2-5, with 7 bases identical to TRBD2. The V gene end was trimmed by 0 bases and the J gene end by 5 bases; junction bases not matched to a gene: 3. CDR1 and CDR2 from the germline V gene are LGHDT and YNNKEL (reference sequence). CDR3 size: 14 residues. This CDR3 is CASSQDTGGETQYF. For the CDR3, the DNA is TGTGCCAGCAGCCAAGATACGGGAGGCGAGACCCAGTACTTC.

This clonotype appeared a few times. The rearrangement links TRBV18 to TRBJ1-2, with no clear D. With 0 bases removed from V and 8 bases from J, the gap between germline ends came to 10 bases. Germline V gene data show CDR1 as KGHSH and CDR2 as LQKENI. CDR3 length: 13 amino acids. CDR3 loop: CASSPPTGGGYTF. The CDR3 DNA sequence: TGTGCCAGCTCACCACCGACGGGCGGGGGCTACACCTTC.

As DNA, the CDR3 is TGTGCCAGCACCCACGCCCCGGCCCGACTCTATGGCTACACCTTC. It translates to CASTHAPARLYGYTF. The rearrangement joins TRBV12-3 or TRBV12-4 to TRBJ1-2; D gene unclear. The CDR3 is 15 residues long. Trimming pared 7 bases from V and 4 bases from J, leaving 19 bases between.

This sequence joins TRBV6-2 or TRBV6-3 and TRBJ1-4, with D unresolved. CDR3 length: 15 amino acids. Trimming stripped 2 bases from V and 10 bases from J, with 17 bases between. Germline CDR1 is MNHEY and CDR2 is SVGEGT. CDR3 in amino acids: CASSYTAPPEGKLFF. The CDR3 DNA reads TGTGCCAGCAGTTACACGGCACCGCCGGAAGGAAAACTGTTTTTT.

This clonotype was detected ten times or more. The CDR3 reads CASSPQAGEYQPQHF. DNA of the CDR3: TGTGCCAGCTCACCACAGGCAGGGGAGTATCAGCCCCAGCATTTT. The rearrangement links TRBV18 to TRBJ1-5, with D perhaps TRBD1 (6 bases). The CDR3 sequence is 15 residues long. Germline V gives CDR1 KGHSH, CDR2 LQKENI. V lost 1 base to trimming and J lost 5 bases, with 12 bases between them.

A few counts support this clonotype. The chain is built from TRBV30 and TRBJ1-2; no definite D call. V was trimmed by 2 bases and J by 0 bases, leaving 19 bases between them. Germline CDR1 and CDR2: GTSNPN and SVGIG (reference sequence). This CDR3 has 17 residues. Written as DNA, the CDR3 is TGTGCCTGGAGTTTGGGAACCCGGTCGACTACTAACTATGGCTACACCTTC. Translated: CAWSLGTRSTTNYGYTF.

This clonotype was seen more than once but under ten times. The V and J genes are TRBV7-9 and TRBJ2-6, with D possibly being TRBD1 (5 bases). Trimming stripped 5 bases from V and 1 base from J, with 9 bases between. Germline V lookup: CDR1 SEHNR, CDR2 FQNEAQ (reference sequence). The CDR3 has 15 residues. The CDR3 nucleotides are TGTGCCAGCAGCACAGGACGGTCTGGGGCCAACGTCCTGACTTTC. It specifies CASSTGRSGANVLTF.

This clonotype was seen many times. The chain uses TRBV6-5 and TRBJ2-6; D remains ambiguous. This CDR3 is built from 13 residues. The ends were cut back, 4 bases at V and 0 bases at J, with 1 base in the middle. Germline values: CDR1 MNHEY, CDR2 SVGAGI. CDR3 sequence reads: CASSSSGANVLTF. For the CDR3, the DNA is TGTGCCAGCAGTTCCTCTGGGGCCAACGTCCTGACTTTC.

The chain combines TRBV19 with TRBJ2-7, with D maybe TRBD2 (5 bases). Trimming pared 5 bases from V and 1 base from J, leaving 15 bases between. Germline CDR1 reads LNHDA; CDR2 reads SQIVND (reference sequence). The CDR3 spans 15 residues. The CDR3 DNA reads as TGTGCCAGTAGTGTGACGACTATACTTTCCTACGAGCAGTACTTC. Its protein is CASSVTTILSYEQYF. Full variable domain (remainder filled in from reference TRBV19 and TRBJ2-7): DGGITQSPKYLFRKEGQNVTLSCEQNLNHDAMYWYRQDPGQGLRLIYYSQIVNDFQKGDIAEGYSVSREKKESFPLTVTSAQKNPTAFYLCASSVTTILSYEQYFGPGTRLTVT.

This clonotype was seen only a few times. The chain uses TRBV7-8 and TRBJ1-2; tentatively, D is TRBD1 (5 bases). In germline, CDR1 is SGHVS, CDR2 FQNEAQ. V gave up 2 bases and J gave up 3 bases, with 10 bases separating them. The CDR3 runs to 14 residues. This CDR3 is CASSLQGVDYGYTF. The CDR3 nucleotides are TGTGCCAGCAGCTTACAGGGTGTTGACTATGGCTACACCTTC.

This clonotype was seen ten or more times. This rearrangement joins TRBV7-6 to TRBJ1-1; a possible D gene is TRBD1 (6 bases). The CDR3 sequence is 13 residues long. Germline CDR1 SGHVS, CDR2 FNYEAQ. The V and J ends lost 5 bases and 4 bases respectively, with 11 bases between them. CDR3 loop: CASSRTGFTEAFF. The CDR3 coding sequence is TGTGCCAGCAGCCGAACAGGGTTCACTGAAGCTTTCTTT.

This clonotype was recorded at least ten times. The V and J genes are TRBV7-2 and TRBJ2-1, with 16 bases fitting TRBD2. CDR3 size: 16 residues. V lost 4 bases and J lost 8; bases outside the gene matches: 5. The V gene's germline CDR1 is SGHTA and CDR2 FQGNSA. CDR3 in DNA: TGTGCCAGCAGCTCGGGACTAGCGGGGGGGTACGATGAGCAGTTCTTC. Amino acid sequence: CASSSGLAGGYDEQFF.